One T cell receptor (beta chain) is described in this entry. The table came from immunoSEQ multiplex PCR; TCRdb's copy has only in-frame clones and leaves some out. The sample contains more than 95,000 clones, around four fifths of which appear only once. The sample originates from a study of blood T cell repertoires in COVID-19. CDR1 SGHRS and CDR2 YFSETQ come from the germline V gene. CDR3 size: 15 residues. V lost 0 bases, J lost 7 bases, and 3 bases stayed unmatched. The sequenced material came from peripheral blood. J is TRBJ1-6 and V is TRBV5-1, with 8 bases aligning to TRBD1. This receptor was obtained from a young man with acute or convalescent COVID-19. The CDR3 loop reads CASSLVGTGNSPLHF. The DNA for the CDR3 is TGCGCCAGCAGCTTGGTAGGGACAGGCAATTCACCCCTCCACTTT.